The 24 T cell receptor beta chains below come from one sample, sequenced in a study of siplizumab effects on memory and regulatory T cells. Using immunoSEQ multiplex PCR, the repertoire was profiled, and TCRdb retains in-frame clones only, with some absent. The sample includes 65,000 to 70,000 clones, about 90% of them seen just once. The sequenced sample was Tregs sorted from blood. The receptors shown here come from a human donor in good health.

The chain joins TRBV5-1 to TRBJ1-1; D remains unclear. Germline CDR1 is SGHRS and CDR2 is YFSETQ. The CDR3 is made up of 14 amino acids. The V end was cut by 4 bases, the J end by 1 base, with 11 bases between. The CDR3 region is CASSQGLENTEAFF. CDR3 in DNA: TGCGCCAGCAGCCAAGGCCTGGAGAACACTGAAGCTTTCTTT.

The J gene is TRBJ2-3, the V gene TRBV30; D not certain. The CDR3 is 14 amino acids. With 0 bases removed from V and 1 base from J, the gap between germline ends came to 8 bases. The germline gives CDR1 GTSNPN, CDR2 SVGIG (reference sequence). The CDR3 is CAWSVGLRTDTQYF. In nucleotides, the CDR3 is TGTGCCTGGAGTGTAGGCCTTCGCACAGATACGCAGTATTTT.

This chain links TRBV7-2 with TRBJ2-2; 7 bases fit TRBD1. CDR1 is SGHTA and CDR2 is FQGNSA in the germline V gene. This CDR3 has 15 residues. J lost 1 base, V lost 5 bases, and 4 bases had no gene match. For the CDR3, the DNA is TGTGCCAGCAGCCCCCGGACAGGGAACACCGGGGAGCTGTTTTTT. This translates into CASSPRTGNTGELFF.

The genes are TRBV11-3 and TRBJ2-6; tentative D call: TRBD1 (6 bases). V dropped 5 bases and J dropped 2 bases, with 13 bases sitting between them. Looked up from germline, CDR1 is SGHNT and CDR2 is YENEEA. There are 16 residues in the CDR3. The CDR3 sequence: CASSPAAGAGANVLTF. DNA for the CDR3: TGTGCCAGCAGCCCTGCGGCAGGGGCTGGGGCCAACGTCCTGACTTTC.

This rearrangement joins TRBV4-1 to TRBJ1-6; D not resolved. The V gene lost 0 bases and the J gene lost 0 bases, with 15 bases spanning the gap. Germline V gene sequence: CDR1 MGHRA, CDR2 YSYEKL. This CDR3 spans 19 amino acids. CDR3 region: CASSQDIGPPGSYNSPLHF. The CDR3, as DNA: TGCGCCAGCAGCCAAGATATCGGGCCGCCAGGCTCCTATAATTCACCCCTCCACTTT.

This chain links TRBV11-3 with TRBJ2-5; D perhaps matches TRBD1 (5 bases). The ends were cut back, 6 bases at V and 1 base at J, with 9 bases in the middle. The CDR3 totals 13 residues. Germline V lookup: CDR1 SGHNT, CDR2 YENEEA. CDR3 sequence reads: CASRRGVQETQYF. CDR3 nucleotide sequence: TGTGCCAGCAGAAGGGGTGTCCAAGAGACCCAGTACTTC.

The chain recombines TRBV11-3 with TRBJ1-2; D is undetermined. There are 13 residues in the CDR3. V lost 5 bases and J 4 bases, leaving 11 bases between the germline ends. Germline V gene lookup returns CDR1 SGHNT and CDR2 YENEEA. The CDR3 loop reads CASSPIEGYGYTF. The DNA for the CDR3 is TGTGCCAGCAGCCCTATTGAGGGCTATGGCTACACCTTC.

The CDR3 nucleotides read TGTGCCAGCAGGATAACTAGCGGGAGGCCGTACAATGAGCAGTTCTTC. Protein: CASRITSGRPYNEQFF. The chain has TRBV2 and TRBJ2-1, with TRBD2 matching over 12 bases. Germline-derived CDR1 and CDR2 are SNHLY and FYNNEI. The CDR3 loop spans 16 amino acids. V shed 6 bases and J 4 bases; nucleotides not matched to a gene: 7. The whole variable domain, filled in from reference TRBV2 and TRBJ2-1, reads EPEVTQTPSHQVTQMGQEVILRCVPISNHLYFYWYRQILGQKVEFLVSFYNNEISEKSEIFDDQFSVERPDGSNFTLKIRSTKLEDSAMYFCASRITSGRPYNEQFFGPGTRLTVL.

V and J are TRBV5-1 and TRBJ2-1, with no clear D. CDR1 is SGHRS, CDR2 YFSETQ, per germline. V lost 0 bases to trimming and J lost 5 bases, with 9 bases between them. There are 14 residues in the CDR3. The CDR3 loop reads CASSLVAIHNEQFF. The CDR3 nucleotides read TGCGCCAGCAGCTTGGTTGCGATACACAATGAGCAGTTCTTC.

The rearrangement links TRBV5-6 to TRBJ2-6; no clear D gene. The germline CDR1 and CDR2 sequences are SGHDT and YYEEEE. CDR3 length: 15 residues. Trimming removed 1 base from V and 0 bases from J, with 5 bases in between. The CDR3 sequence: CASSLFGSGANVLTF. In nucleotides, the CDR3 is TGTGCCAGCAGCTTGTTCGGCTCTGGGGCCAACGTCCTGACTTTC.

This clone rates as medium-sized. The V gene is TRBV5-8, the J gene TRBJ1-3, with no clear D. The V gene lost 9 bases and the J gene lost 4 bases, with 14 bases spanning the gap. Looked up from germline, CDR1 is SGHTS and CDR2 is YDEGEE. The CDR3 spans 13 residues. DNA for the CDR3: TGTGCCACTGGGTTGAGGTCCGGAAACACCATATATTTT. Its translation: CATGLRSGNTIYF.

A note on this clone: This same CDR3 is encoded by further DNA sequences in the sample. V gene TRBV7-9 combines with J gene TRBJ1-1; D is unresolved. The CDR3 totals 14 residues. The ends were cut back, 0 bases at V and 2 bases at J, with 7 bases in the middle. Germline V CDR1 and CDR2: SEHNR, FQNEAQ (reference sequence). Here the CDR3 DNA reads TGTGCCAGCAGCTTAGCGGTGGGTAACACTGAAGCTTTCTTT. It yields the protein CASSLAVGNTEAFF.

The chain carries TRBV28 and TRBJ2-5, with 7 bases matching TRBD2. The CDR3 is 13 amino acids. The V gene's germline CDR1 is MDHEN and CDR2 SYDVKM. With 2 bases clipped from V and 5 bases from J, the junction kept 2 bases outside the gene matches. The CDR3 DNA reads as TGTGCCAGCAGTTTAGGGGGAGGGGAGACCCAGTACTTC. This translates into CASSLGGGETQYF.

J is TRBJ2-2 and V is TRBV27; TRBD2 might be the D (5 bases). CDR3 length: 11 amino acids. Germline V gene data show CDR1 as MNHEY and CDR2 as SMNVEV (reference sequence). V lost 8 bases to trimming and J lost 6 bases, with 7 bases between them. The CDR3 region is CASRGAGELFF. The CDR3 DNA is TGTGCCAGCCGGGGAGCCGGGGAGCTGTTTTTT.

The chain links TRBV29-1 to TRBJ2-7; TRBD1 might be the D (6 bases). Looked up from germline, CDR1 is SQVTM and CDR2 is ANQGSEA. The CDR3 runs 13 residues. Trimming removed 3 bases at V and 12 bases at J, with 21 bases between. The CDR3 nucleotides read TGCAGCGTTGAGGGTCCTTCGAGGGGGAATCGGTACTTC. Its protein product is CSVEGPSRGNRYF.

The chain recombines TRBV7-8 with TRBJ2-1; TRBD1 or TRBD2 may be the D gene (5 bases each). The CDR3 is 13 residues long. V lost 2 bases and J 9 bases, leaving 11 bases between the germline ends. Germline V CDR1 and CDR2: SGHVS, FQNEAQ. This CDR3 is CASSLTRGTEQFF. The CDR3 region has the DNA TGTGCCAGCAGCTTAACCCGGGGCACTGAGCAGTTCTTC.

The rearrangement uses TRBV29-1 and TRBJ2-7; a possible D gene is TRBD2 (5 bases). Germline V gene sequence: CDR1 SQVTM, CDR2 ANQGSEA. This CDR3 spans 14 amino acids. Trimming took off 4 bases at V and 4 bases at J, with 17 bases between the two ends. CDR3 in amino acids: CSVVTTDQLYEQYF. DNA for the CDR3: TGCAGCGTTGTGACTACAGACCAACTGTACGAGCAGTACTTC.

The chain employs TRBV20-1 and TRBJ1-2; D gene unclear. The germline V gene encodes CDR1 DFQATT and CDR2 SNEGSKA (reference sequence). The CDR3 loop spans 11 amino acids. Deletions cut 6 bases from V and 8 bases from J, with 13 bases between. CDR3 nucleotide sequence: TGCAGTGCCGAGCGGAATTTCGGCTACACCTTC. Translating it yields CSAERNFGYTF.

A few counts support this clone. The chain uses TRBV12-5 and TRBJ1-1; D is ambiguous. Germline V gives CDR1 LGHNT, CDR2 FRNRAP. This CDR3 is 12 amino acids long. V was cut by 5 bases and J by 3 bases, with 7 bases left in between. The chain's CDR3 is CASGEEYTEAFF. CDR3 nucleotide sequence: TGTGCTAGTGGTGAGGAATACACTGAAGCTTTCTTT.

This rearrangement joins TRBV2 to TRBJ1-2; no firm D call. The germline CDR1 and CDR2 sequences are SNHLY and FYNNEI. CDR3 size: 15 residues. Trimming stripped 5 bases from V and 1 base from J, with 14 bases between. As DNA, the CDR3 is TGTGCCAGCAGTTCATGGACGGTTCATAACTATGGCTACACCTTC. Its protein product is CASSSWTVHNYGYTF.

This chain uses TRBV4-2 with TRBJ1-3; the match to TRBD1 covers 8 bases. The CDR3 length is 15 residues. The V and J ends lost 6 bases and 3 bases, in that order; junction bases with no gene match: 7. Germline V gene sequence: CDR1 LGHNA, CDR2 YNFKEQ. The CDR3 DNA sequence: TGTGCCAGCAGTCGACAGGGGCTGGGTGGAAACACCATATATTTT. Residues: CASSRQGLGGNTIYF.

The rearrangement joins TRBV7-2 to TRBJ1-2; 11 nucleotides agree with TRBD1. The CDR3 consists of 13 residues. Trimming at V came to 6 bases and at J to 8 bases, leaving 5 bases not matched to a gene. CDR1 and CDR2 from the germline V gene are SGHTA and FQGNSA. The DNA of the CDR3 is TGTGCCAGCAGTTTCGGGACAGGGGGAGGCTACACCTTC. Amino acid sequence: CASSFGTGGGYTF.

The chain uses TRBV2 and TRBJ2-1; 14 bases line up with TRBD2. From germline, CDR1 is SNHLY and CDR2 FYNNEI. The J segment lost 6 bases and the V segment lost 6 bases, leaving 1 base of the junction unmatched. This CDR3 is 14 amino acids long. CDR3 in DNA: TGTGCCAGCAGCGGGACTAGCGGGAGCAATGAGCAGTTCTTC. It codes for CASSGTSGSNEQFF.

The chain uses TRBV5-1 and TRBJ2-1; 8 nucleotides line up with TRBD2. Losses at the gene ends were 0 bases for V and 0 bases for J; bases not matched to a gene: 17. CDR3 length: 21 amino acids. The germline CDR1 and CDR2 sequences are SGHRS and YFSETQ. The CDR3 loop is CASSLARGGTSLLSSYNEQFF. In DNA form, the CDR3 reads TGCGCCAGCAGCTTGGCCCGCGGGGGGACTAGTCTACTCAGCTCCTACAATGAGCAGTTCTTC. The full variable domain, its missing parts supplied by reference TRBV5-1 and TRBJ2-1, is KAGVTQTPRYLIKTRGQQVTLSCSPISGHRSVSWYQQTPGQGLQFLFEYFSETQRNKGNFPGRFSGRQFSNSRSEMNVSTLELGDSALYLCASSLARGGTSLLSSYNEQFFGPGTRLTVL.